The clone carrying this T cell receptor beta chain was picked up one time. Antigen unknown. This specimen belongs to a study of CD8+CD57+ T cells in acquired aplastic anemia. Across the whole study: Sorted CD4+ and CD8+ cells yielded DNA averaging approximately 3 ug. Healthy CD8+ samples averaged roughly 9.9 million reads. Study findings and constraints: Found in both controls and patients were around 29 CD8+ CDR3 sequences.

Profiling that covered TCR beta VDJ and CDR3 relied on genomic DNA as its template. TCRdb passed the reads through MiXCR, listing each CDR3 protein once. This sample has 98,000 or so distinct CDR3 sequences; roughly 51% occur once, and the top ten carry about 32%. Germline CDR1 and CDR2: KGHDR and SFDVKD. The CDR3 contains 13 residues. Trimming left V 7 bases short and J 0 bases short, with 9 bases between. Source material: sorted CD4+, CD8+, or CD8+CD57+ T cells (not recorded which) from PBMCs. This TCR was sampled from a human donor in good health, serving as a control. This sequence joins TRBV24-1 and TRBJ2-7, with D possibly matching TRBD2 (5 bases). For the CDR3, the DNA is TGTGCCACCAGGGGAGCAAGCTCCTACGAGCAGTACTTC. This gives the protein CATRGASSYEQYF.